This TCR beta chain was captured by sequencing in a study of blood T cell repertoires in COVID-19. Study overall: Sites in the United States, Italy and Spain provided acute and convalescent COVID-19 samples. T cells, B-cell-depleted T cells, or PBMCs supplied cDNA or gDNA.

CDR1 is MNHNY, CDR2 SVGAGI, per germline (reference sequence). This CDR3 spans 14 amino acids. Deletions cut 6 bases from V and 1 base from J, with 12 bases between. Per the study methods: Counts of nucleated cells, estimated from reference gene primer amplification, were obtained. Using immunoSEQ multiplex PCR, the repertoire was profiled, and TCRdb retains in-frame clones only, with some absent. V and J calls plus clone size are reproduced from that table; the DNA served to infer D and trimming. The data show 300,000 or so clones, 87% seen once. Sequencing input: peripheral blood. This TCR was recovered from a man aged 50-60 years with active or convalescent COVID-19. The chain links TRBV6-6 to TRBJ1-1, with unresolved D. The CDR3 loop is CASRYSTSNTEAFF. CDR3 bases: TGTGCCAGCAGGTACAGCACTTCGAACACTGAAGCTTTCTTT.